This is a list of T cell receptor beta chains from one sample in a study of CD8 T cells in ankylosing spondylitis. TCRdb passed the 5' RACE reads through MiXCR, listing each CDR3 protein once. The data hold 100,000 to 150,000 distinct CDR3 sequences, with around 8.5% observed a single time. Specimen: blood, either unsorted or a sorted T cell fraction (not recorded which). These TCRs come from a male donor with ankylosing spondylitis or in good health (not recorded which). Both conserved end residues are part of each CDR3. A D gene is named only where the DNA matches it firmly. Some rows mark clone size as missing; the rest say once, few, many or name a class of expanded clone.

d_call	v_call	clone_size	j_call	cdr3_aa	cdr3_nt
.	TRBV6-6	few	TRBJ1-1	CASIARWDTEAFF	TGTGCCAGCATCGCACGGTGGGACACTGAAGCTTTCTTT
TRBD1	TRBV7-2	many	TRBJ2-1	CASSNRDRGRNEQFF	TGTGCCAGCAGCAACCGGGACAGGGGAAGGAATGAGCAGTTCTTC
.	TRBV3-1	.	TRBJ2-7	CASSQGIFSSSYEQYF	TGTGCCAGCAGCCAAGGGATATTCTCGAGTTCCTACGAGCAGTACTTC
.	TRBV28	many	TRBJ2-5	CASSTRDTIGETQYF	TGTGCCAGCAGCACCAGGGATACTATTGGCGAGACCCAGTACTTC
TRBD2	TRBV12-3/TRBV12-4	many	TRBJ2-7	CASSSGLAGPYEQYF	TGTGCCAGCAGTTCGGGACTAGCGGGCCCCTACGAGCAGTACTTC
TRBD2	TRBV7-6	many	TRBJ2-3	CASSLTGGYTDTQYF	TGTGCCAGCAGCTTAACGGGAGGGTATACAGATACGCAGTATTTT
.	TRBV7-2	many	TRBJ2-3	CASSLAGRKGDTQYF	TGTGCCAGCAGCTTAGCGGGCCGAAAAGGGGATACGCAGTATTTT
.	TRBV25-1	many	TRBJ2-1	CASRQAGSYNEQFF	TGTGCCAGCAGGCAGGCCGGGTCCTACAATGAGCAGTTCTTC
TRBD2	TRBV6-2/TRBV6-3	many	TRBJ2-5	CASSKTSGMSETQYF	TGTGCCAGCAGTAAGACTAGCGGGATGTCGGAGACCCAGTACTTC
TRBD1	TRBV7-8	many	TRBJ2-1	CASSFPGQGEEGLDYNEQFF	TGTGCCAGCAGCTTTCCGGGACAGGGGGAAGAAGGACTTGACTACAATGAGCAGTTCTTC
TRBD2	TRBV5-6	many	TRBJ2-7	CASSLFLAGGPYEQYF	TGTGCCAGCAGCTTGTTCTTAGCGGGAGGGCCCTACGAGCAGTACTTC
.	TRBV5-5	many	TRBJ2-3	CASSFQGRPDTQYF	TGTGCCAGCAGCTTTCAGGGACGGCCAGATACGCAGTATTTT
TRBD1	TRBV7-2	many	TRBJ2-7	CASSLAPGQDYEQYF	TGTGCCAGCAGCTTAGCGCCGGGACAGGATTACGAGCAGTACTTC
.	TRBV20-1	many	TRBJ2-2	CSALPGSNTGELFF	TGCAGTGCTTTACCGGGATCGAACACCGGGGAGCTGTTTTTT
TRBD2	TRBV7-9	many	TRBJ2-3	CASSNPQRGRTDTQYF	TGTGCCAGCAGCAACCCCCAGCGCGGGAGGACAGATACGCAGTATTTT
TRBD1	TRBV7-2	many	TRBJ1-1	CASSLYRGPGNTEAFF	TGTGCCAGCAGCTTGTACAGGGGGCCAGGGAACACTGAAGCTTTCTTT
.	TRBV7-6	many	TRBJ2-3	CASSLAFSTDTQYF	TGTGCCAGCAGCTTAGCGTTCAGCACAGATACGCAGTATTTT
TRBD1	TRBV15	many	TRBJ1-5	CATSRDDRENQPQHF	TGTGCCACCAGCAGAGACGACAGGGAAAATCAGCCCCAGCATTTT
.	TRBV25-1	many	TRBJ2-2	CASEGGTNTGELFF	TGTGCCAGCGAGGGGGGGACAAACACCGGGGAGCTGTTTTTT
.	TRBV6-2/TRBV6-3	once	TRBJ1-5	CASSYNRGRGNQPQHF	TGTGCCAGCAGTTACAACCGGGGTCGGGGCAATCAGCCCCAGCATTTT
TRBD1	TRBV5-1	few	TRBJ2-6	CASSSRTGTDGVGANVLTF	TGCGCCAGCAGCTCAAGGACAGGGACAGATGGTGTAGGGGCCAACGTCCTGACTTTC